This T cell receptor beta chain was observed in a study of Ad26.COV2.S vaccination and SARS-CoV-2 variants. Across the study: Ad26.COV2.S, an intramuscular injection, was given once or twice 56 days apart.

The CDR3 spans 19 residues. Germline CDR1 reads LGHNA; CDR2 reads YNFKEQ. The trim removed 0 bases at V and 0 bases at J, leaving 7 bases unmatched. Treatment of the sample: 15 to 20 received Ad26.COV2.S at low or high dose, single or two shots; about five received placebo; per-sample allocation not given. Collection of the samples took place on day 63 after the first injection of vaccine or placebo. Based in Boston, the donor was an adult of 18-55 years. The method was immunoSEQ multiplex PCR; TCRdb's version includes in-frame clones alone and lacks a portion of them. The data hold roughly 680,000 clones, with more than 80% observed a single time.

The sequencing here drew on peripheral blood, taken in a trial of Ad26.COV2.S vaccine versus placebo. This TCR derives from a person between 18 and 65 years old who received the Ad26.COV2.S COVID-19 vaccine or a placebo. The J gene is TRBJ2-1, the V gene TRBV4-2; 11 nucleotides line up with TRBD2. The CDR3 loop reads CASSQDPSGRLSSYNEQFF. The CDR3 region has the DNA TGTGCCAGCAGCCAAGATCCTAGCGGGAGGTTAAGCTCCTACAATGAGCAGTTCTTC.